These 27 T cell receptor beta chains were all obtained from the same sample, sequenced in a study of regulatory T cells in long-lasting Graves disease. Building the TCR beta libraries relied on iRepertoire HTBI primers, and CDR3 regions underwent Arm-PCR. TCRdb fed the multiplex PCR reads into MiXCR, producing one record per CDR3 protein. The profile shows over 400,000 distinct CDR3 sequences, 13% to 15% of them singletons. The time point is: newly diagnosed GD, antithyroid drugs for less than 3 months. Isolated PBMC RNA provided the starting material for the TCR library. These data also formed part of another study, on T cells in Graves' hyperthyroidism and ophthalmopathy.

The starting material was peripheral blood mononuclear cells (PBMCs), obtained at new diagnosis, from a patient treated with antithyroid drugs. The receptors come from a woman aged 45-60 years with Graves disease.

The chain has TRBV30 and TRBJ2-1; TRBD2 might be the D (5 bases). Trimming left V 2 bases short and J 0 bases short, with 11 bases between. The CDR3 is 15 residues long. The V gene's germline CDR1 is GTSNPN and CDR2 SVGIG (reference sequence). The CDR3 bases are TGTGCCTGGAGTCTGGAGCGGTTCTCCTACAATGAGCAGTTCTTC. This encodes CAWSLERFSYNEQFF. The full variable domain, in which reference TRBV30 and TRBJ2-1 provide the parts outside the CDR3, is SQTIHQWPATLVQPVGSPLSLECTVEGTSNPNLYWYRQAAGRGLQLLFYSVGIGQISSEVPQNLSASRPQDRQFILSSKKLLLSDSGFYLCAWSLERFSYNEQFFGPGTRLTVL.

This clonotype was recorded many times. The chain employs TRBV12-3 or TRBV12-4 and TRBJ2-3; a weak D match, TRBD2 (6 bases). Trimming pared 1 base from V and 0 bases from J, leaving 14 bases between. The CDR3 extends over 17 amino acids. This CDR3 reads CASSLGVGGLSTDTQYF. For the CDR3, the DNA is TGTGCCAGCAGTTTAGGGGTGGGGGGACTTAGCACAGATACGCAGTATTTT.

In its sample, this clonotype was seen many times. CDR3 nucleotides: TGTGCCAGCAGCCATCAACTAGCGGGAGGGTCCGGCAATGAGCAGTTCTTC. Amino acids: CASSHQLAGGSGNEQFF. The chain is built from TRBV7-9 and TRBJ2-1, with 13 bases identical to TRBD2. Germline V CDR1 and CDR2: SEHNR, FQNEAQ (reference sequence). V lost 5 bases and J lost 6; bases outside the gene matches: 10. The CDR3 loop spans 17 amino acids.

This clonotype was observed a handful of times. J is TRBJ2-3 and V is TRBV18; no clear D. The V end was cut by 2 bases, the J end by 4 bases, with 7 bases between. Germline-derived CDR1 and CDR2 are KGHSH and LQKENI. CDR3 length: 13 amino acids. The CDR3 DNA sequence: TGTGCCAGCTCACCAGGCAGCGCAGATACGCAGTATTTT. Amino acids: CASSPGSADTQYF.

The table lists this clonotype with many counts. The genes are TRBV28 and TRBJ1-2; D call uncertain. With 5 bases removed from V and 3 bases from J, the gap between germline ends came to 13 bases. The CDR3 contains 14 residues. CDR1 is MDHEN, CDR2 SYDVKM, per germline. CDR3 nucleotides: TGTGCCAGCAGTCCTGGCGTTCAGCACTATGGCTACACCTTC. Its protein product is CASSPGVQHYGYTF.

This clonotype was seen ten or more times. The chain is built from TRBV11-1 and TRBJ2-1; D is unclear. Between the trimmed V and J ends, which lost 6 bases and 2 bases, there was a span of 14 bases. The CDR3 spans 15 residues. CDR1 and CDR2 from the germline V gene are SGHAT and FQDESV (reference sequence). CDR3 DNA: TGTGCCAGCAGGGTTGGGCAGCCCGCCTACAATGAGCAGTTCTTC. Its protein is CASRVGQPAYNEQFF.

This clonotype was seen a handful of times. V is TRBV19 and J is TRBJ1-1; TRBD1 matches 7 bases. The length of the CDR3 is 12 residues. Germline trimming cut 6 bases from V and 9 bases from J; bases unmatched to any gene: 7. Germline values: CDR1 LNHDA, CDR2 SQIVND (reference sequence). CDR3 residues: CASSPTTGKAFF. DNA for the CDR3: TGTGCCAGTAGCCCTACGACAGGGAAAGCTTTCTTT.

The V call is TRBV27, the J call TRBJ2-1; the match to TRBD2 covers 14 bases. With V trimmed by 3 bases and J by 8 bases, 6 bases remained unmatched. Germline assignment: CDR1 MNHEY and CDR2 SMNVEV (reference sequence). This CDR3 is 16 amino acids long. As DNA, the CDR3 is TGTGCCAGCAGTTTCCTCGGGACTAGCGGGAGCGATGAGCAGTTCTTC. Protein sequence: CASSFLGTSGSDEQFF.

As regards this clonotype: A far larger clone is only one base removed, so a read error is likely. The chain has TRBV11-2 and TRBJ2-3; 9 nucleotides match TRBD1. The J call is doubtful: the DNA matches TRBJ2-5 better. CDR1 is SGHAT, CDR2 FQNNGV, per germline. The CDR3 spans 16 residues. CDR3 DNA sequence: TGTGCCAGCAGCTTTGTCGGGACGACAGGGGGAGGGACCCAGTACTTC. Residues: CASSFVGTTGGGTQYF.

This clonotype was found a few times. CDR3 sequence (DNA): TGTGCCAGCAGCCCCATTGGGGGAGCCAAAAACATTCAGTACTTC. Amino acids: CASSPIGGAKNIQYF. The rearrangement joins TRBV7-3 to TRBJ2-4, with D perhaps matching TRBD1 or TRBD2 (5 bases each). The CDR3 covers 15 residues. The ends were cut back, 5 bases at V and 0 bases at J, with 11 bases in the middle. The germline V gene encodes CDR1 SGHTA and CDR2 FQGTGA.

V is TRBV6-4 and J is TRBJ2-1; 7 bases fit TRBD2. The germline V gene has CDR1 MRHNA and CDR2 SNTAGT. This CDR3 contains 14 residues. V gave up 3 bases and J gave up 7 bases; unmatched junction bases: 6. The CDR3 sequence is CASSEGGERNEQFF. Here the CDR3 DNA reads TGTGCCAGCAGTGAGGGGGGGGAGCGGAATGAGCAGTTCTTC.

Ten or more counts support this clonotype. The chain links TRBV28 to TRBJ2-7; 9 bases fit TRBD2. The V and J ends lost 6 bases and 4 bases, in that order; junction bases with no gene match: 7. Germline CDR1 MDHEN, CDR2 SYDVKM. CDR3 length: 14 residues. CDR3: CASRPGLALYEQYF. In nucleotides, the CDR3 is TGTGCCAGCAGACCGGGACTAGCATTATACGAGCAGTACTTC.

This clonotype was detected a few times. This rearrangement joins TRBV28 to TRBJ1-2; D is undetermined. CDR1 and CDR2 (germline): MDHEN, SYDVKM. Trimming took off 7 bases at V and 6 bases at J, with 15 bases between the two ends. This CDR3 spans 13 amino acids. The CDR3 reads CASTTGRFDGYTF. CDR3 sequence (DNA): TGTGCCAGCACCACCGGCAGGTTTGATGGCTACACCTTC.

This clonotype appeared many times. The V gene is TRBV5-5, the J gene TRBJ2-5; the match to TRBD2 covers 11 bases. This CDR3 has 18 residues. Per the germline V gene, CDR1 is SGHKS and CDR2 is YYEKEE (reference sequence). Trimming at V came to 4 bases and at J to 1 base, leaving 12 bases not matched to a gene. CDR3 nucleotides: TGTGCCAGCAGCCAACGACTAGCGGGATTCAGCTCCCAAGAGACCCAGTACTTC. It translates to CASSQRLAGFSSQETQYF.

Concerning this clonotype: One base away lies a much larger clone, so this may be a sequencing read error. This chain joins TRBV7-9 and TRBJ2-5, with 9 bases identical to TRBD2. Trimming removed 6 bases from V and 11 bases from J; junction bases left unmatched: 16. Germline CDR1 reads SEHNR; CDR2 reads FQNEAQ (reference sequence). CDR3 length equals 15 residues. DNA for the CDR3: TGTGCCAGCAGGTCGGCTAGCGGGATAGTCTATGAGCAGTACTTC. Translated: CASRSASGIVYEQYF.

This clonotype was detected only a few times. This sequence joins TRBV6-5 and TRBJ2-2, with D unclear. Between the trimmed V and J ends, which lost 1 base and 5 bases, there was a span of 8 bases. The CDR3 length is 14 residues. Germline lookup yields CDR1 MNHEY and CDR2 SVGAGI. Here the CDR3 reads CASSYLQVTGELFF. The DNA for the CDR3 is TGTGCCAGCAGTTACTTACAAGTTACCGGGGAGCTGTTTTTT.

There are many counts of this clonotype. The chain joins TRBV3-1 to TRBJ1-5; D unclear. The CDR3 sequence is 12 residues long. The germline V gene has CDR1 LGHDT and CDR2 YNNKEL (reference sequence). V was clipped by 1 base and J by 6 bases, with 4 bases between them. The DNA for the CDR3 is TGTGCCAGCAGCCAAGGGGCTCAGCCCCAGCATTTT. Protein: CASSQGAQPQHF.

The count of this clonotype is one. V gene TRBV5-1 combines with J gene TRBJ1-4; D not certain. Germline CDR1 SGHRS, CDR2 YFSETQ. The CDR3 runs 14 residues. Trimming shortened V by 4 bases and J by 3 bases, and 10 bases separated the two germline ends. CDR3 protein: CASSRDSPNEKLFF. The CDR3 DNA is TGCGCCAGCAGCCGAGACTCCCCTAATGAAAAACTGTTTTTT. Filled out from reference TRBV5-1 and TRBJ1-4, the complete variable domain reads KAGVTQTPRYLIKTRGQQVTLSCSPISGHRSVSWYQQTPGQGLQFLFEYFSETQRNKGNFPGRFSGRQFSNSRSEMNVSTLELGDSALYLCASSRDSPNEKLFFGSGTQLSVL.

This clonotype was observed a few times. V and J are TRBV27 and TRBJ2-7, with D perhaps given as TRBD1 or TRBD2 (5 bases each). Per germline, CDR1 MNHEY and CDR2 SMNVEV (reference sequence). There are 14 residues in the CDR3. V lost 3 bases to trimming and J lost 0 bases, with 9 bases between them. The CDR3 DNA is TGTGCCAGCAGTTTTGGGACCCCCTCCTACGAGCAGTACTTC. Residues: CASSFGTPSYEQYF.

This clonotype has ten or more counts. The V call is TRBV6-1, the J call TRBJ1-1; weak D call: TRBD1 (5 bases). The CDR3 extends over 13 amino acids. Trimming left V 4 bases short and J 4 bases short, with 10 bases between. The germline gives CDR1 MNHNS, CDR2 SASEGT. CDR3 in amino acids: CASSGVQGTEAFF. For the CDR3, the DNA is TGTGCCAGCAGTGGGGTCCAGGGCACTGAAGCTTTCTTT.

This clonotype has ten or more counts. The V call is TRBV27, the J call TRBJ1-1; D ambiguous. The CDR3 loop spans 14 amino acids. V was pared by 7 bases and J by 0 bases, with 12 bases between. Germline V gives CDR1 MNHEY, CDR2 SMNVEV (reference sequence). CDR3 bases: TGTGCCAGCACCACGGACGGTCTGAACACTGAAGCTTTCTTT. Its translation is CASTTDGLNTEAFF.

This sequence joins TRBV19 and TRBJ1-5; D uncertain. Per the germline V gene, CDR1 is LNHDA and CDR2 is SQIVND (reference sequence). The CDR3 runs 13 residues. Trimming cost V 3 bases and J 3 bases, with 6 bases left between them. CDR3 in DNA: TGTGCCAGTAGTATGGAGAACAATCAGCCCCAGCATTTT. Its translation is CASSMENNQPQHF.

CDR3 nucleotides: TGTGCCAGCAGCCAATCTACAGGGACTGTTGAAGCTTTCTTT. It encodes CASSQSTGTVEAFF. The chain couples TRBV3-1 to TRBJ1-1; a weak D match, TRBD1 (6 bases). V dropped 2 bases and J dropped 7 bases, with 14 bases sitting between them. Germline V CDR1 and CDR2: LGHDT, YNNKEL (reference sequence). This CDR3 spans 14 amino acids.

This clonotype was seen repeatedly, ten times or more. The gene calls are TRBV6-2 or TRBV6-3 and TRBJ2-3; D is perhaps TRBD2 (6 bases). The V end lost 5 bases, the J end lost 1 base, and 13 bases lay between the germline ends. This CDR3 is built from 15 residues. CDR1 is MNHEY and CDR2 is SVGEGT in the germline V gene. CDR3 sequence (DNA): TGTGCCAGCAGTGGTGGTAGGGAGGGCACAGATACGCAGTATTTT. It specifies CASSGGREGTDTQYF.

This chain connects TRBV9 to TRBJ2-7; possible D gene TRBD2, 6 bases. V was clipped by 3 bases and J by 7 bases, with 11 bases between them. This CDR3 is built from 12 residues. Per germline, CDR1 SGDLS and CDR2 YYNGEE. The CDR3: CASSGMGGEQYF. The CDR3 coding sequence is TGTGCCAGCAGCGGGATGGGGGGAGAGCAGTACTTC.

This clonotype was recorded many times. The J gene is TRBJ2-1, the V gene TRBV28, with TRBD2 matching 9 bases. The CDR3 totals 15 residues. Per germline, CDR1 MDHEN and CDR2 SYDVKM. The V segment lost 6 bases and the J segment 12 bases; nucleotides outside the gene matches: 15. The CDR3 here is CASRSGGTSSLAQFF. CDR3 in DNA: TGTGCCAGCAGGTCGGGTGGGACTAGCTCCCTGGCGCAGTTCTTC. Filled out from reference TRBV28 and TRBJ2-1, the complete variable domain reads DVKVTQSSRYLVKRTGEKVFLECVQDMDHENMFWYRQDPGLGLRLIYFSYDVKMKEKGDIPEGYSVSREKKERFSLILESASTNQTSMYLCASRSGGTSSLAQFFGPGTRLTVL.

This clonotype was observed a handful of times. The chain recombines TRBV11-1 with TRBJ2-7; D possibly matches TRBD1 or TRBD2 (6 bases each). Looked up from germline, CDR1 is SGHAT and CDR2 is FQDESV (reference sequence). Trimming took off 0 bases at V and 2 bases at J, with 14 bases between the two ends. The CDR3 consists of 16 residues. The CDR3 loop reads CASSLARGTRAYEQYF. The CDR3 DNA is TGTGCCAGCAGCTTAGCGCGCGGGACACGCGCCTACGAGCAGTACTTC.